What follows describes a single TCR beta chain. Its specificity is not known. The source of the sample is a study of T-cell reconstitution after alpha-beta-depleted transplantation in children. Overall study results and limits: About two months after transplant, alpha-beta T cells reportedly came from several hundred expanded graft clones. Recipient T cells and thymic progenitors that survived were the source of the high TCRbeta diversity seen at day 60 in some patients. T cells produced anew were the main source of T-cell counts and diversity one year after transplant.

Preparing the TCRbeta library involved the use of unique molecular identifiers. TCRdb re-called the PCR reads through MiXCR, storing one row per CDR3 protein. The sample yields some 830,000 distinct CDR3 sequences, less than 20% seen once. Sample: PBMCs, mostly from graft donor cells, taken 360 days after TCRalphabeta/CD19-depleted stem cell transplant. The receptor comes from a male patient younger than 18 who had a stem cell transplant for acute lymphoblastic leukemia, so the T cells may come from the graft donor.

In nucleotides, the CDR3 is TGCGCCAGCAGCCCAGGGGATATCGGGCTTCAGCCCCAGCATTTT. Encoded protein: CASSPGDIGLQPQHF. J is TRBJ1-5 and V is TRBV5-1, with D possibly matching TRBD1 (6 bases). CDR1 SGHRS and CDR2 YFSETQ come from the germline V gene. There are 15 residues in the CDR3. Trimming pared 4 bases from V and 6 bases from J, leaving 17 bases between.